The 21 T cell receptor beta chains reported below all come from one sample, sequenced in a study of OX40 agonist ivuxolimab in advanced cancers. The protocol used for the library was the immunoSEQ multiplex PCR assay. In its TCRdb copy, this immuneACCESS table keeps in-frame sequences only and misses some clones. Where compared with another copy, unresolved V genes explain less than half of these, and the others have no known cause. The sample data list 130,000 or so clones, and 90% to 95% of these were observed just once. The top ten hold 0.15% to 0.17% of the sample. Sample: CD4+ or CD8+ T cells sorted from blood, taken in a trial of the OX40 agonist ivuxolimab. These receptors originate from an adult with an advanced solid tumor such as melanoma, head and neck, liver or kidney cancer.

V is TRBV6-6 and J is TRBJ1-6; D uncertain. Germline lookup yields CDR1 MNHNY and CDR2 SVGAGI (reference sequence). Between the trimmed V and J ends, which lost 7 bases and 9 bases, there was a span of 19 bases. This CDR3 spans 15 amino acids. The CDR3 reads CASTPRTALRSPLHF. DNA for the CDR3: TGTGCCAGCACCCCGAGGACGGCTCTACGTTCACCCCTCCACTTT.

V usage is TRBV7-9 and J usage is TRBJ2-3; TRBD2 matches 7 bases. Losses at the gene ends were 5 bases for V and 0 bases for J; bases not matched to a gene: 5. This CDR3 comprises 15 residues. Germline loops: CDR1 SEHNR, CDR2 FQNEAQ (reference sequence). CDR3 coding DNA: TGTGCCAGCAGCCCTAGCGGTGCTAGCACAGATACGCAGTATTTT. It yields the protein CASSPSGASTDTQYF. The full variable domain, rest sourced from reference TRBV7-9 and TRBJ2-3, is DTGVSQNPRHKITKRGQNVTFRCDPISEHNRLYWYRQTLGQGPEFLTYFQNEAQLEKSRLLSDRFSAERPKGSFSTLEIQRTEQGDSAMYLCASSPSGASTDTQYFGPGTRLTVL.

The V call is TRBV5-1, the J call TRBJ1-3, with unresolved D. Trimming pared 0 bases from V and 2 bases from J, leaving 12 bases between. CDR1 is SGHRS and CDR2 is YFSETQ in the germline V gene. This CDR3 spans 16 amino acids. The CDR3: CASSLDGRFTGNTIYF. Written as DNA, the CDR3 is TGCGCCAGCAGCTTGGATGGACGCTTCACTGGAAACACCATATATTTT.

CDR3 nucleotide sequence: TGTGCCACCAGCAGATACCGGGACAGGGTGGCCGCGGATGAAAAACTGTTTTTT. Translated, it gives CATSRYRDRVAADEKLFF. The chain is built from TRBV15 and TRBJ1-4; 9 positions match TRBD1. Trimming at V came to 2 bases and at J to 6 bases, leaving 13 bases not matched to a gene. Germline V lookup: CDR1 LNHNV, CDR2 YYDKDF (reference sequence). The CDR3 is made up of 18 amino acids. The whole variable domain, filled in from reference TRBV15 and TRBJ1-4, reads DAMVIQNPRYQVTQFGKPVTLSCSQTLNHNVMYWYQQKSSQAPKLLFHYYDKDFNNEADTPDNFQSRRPNTSFCFLDIRSPGLGDTAMYLCATSRYRDRVAADEKLFFGSGTQLSVL.

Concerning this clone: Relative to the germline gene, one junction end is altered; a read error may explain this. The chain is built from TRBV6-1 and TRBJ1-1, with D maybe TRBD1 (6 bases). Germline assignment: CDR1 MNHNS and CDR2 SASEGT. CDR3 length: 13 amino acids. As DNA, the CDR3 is TGTGCCAGCAGGGAAGGGGGGAACACTGAAGCTTTCTTT. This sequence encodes CASREGGNTEAFF.

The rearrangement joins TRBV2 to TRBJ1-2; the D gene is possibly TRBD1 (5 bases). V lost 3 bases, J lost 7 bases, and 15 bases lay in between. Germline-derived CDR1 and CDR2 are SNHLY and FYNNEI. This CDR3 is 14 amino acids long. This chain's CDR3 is CASSDPAGRGGYTF. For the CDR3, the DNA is TGTGCCAGCAGTGACCCGGCAGGGCGGGGTGGCTACACCTTC. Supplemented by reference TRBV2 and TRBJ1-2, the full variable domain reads EPEVTQTPSHQVTQMGQEVILRCVPISNHLYFYWYRQILGQKVEFLVSFYNNEISEKSEIFDDQFSVERPDGSNFTLKIRSTKLEDSAMYFCASSDPAGRGGYTFGSGTRLTVV.

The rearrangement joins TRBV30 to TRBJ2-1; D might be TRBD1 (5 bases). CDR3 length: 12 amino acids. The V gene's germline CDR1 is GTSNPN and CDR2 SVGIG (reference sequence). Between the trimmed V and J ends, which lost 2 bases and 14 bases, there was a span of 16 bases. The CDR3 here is CAWSKNDRLKFF. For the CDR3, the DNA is TGTGCCTGGAGTAAGAATGACAGACTGAAGTTCTTC.

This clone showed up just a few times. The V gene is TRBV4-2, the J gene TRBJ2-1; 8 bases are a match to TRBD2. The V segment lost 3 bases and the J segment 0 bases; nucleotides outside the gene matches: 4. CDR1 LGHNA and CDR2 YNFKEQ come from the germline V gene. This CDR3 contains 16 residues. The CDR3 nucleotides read TGTGCCAGCAGCCAGTCAGCGGGGGCCTCCTACAATGAGCAGTTCTTC. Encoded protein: CASSQSAGASYNEQFF.

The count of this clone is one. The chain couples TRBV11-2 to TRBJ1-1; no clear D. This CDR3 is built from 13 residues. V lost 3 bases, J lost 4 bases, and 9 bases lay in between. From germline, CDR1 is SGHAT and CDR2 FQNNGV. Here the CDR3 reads CASSLERSTEAFF. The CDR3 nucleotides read TGTGCCAGCAGCTTGGAACGAAGCACTGAAGCTTTCTTT.

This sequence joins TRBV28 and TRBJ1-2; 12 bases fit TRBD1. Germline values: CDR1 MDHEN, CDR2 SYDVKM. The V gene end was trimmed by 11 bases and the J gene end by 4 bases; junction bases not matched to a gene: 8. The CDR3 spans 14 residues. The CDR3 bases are TGTGCCTCCCGGGACAGGGGGCTCCTCTATGGCTACACCTTC. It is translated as CASRDRGLLYGYTF.

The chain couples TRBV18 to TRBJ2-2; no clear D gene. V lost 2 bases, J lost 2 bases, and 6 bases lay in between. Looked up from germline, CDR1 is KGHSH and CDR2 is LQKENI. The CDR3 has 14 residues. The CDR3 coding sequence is TGTGCCAGCTCACCAGGCACAAACACCGGGGAGCTGTTTTTT. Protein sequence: CASSPGTNTGELFF.

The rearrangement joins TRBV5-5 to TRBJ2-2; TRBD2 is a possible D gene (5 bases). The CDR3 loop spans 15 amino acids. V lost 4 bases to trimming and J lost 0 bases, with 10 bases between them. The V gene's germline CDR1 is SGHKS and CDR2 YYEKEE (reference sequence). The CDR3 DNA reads TGTGCCAGCAGCCGGGAACCAGCGAACACCGGGGAGCTGTTTTTT. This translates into CASSREPANTGELFF. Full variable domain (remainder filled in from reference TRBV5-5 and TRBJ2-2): DAGVTQSPTHLIKTRGQQVTLRCSPISGHKSVSWYQQVLGQGPQFIFQYYEKEERGRGNFPDRFSARQFPNYSSELNVNALLLGDSALYLCASSREPANTGELFFGEGSRLTVL.

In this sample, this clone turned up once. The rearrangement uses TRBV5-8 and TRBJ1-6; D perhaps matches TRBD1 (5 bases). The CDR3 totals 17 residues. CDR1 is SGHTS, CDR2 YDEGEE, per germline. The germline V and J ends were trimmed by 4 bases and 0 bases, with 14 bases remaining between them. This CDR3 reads CASSAAEGHSYNSPLHF. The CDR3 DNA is TGTGCCAGCAGCGCAGCCGAAGGACACTCCTATAATTCACCCCTCCACTTT.

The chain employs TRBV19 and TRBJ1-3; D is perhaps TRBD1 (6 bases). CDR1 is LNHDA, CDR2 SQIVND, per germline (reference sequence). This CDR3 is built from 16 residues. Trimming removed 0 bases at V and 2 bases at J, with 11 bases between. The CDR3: CASSIDQGRTGNTIYF. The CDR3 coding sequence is TGTGCCAGTAGTATAGATCAGGGGCGAACTGGAAACACCATATATTTT.

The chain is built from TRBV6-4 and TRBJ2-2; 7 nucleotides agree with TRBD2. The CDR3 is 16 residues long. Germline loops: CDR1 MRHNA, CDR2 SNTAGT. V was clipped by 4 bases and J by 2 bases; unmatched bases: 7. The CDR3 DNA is TGTGCCAGCAGTGCTGGGACTAACCCTAACACCGGGGAGCTGTTTTTT. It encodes CASSAGTNPNTGELFF.

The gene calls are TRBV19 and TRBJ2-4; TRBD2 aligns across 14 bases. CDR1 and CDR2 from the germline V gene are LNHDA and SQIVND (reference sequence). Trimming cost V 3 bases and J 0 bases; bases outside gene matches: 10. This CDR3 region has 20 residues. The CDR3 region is CASSIGGLAGDLLAKNIQYF. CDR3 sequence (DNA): TGTGCCAGTAGTATCGGGGGACTAGCGGGAGATTTACTAGCCAAAAACATTCAGTACTTC.

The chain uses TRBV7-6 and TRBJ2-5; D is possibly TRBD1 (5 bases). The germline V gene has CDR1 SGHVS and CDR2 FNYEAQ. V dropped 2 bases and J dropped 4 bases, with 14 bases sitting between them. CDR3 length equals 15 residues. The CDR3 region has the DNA TGTGCCAGCAGCTTACTTGGGGCCCTGGGAGAGACCCAGTACTTC. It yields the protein CASSLLGALGETQYF.

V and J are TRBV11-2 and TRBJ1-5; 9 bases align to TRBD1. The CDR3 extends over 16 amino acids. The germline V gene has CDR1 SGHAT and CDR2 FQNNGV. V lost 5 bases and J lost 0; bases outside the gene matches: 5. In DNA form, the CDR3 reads TGTGCCAGCAGCCCACGACAGGGGGGTAGCAATCAGCCCCAGCATTTT. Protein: CASSPRQGGSNQPQHF. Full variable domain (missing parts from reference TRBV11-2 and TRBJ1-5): EAGVAQSPRYKIIEKRQSVAFWCNPISGHATLYWYQQILGQGPKLLIQFQNNGVVDDSQLPKDRFSAERLKGVDSTLKIQPAKLEDSAVYLCASSPRQGGSNQPQHFGDGTRLSIL.

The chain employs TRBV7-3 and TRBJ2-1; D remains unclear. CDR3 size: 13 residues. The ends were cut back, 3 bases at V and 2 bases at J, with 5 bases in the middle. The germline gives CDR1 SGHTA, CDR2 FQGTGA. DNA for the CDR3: TGTGCCAGCAGCTTTCCCCCCTACAATGAGCAGTTCTTC. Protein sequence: CASSFPPYNEQFF. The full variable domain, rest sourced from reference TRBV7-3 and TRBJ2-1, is GAGVSQTPSNKVTEKGKYVELRCDPISGHTALYWYRQSLGQGPEFLIYFQGTGAADDSGLPNDRFFAVRPEGSVSTLKIQRTERGDSAVYLCASSFPPYNEQFFGPGTRLTVL.

The CDR3 protein is CASSQDPRGREKLFF. In DNA form, the CDR3 reads TGCGCCAGCAGCCAAGATCCTCGGGGTAGGGAAAAACTGTTTTTT. The rearrangement links TRBV4-1 to TRBJ1-4; D not resolved. This CDR3 region has 15 residues. V was pared by 0 bases and J by 8 bases, with 13 bases between. The germline V gene encodes CDR1 MGHRA and CDR2 YSYEKL.

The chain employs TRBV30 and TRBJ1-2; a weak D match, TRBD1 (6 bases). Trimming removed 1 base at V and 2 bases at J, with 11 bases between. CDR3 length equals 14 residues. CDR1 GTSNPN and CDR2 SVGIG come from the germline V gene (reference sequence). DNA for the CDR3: TGTGCCTGGAGTGCGCAGGGGAGGAACTATGGCTACACCTTC. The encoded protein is CAWSAQGRNYGYTF.